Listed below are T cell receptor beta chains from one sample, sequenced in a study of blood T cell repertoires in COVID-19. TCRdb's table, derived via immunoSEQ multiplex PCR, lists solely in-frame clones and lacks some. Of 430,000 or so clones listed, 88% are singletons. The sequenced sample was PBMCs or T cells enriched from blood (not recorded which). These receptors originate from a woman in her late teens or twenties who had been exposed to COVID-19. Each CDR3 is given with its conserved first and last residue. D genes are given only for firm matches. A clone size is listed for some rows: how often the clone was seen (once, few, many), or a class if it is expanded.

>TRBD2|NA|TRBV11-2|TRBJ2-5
TGTGCCAGCAGTCTAGAACGGGGCGGGGGCCAAGAGACCCAGTACTTC
CASSLERGGGQETQYF
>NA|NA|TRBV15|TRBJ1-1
TGTGCCACCATCGGTTCGGGAGGGATTGAAGCTTTCTTT
CATIGSGGIEAFF
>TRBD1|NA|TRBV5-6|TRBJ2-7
TGTGCCAGCACCGACGTCCGGGACAGTATCTACGAGCAGTACTTC
CASTDVRDSIYEQYF
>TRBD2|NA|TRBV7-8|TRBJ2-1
TGTGCCAGCACCGGGACTAGCGGGATTGGGGAGCAGTTCTTC
CASTGTSGIGEQFF
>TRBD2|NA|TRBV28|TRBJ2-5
TGTGCCAGCAGTAGTAGTGAGGGCGGGAGAGAGACCCAGTACTTC
CASSSSEGGRETQYF
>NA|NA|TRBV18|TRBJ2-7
TGTGCCAGCTCACCATTGGCCAGTGGCGAGCAGTACTTC
CASSPLASGEQYF
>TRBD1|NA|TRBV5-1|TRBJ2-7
TGCGCCAGCAGCACGGGACAGGGATTGAGCGAGCAGTACTTC
CASSTGQGLSEQYF
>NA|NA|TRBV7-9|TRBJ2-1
TGTGCCAGCAGCTTAGTGAGCGGCCCCTACAATGAGCAGTTCTTC
CASSLVSGPYNEQFF
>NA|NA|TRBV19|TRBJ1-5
TGTGCCAGTAAAACGTTCAAACATTCCAATCAGCCCCAGCATTTT
CASKTFKHSNQPQHF
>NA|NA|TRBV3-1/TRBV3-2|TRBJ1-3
TGTGCCAGCAGCCAAGTCCTGGGCAGCCCTTCTGGAAACACCATATATTTT
CASSQVLGSPSGNTIYF
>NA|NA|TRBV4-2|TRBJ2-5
TGTGCCAGCAGCCAAGATGAGGGTAGGGAGACCCAGTACTTC
CASSQDEGRETQYF
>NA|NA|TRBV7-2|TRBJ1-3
TGTGCCAGCAGCTTAGCGGGCCCCTCAGGGACTGGAAACACCATATATTTT
CASSLAGPSGTGNTIYF
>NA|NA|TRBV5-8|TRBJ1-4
TGTGCCAGCAGTCGTGGCAGGGGAAAGGAAAAACTGTTTTTT
CASSRGRGKEKLFF
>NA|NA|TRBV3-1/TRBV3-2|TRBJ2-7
TGTGCCAGCAGCCAAGAACTAGACATGGACGAGCAGTACTTC
CASSQELDMDEQYF
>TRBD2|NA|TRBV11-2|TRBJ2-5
TGTGCCAGCAGCTTAGGACTAGCGGGGGGGCCGCAAGAGACCCAGTACTTC
CASSLGLAGGPQETQYF
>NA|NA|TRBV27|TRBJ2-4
TGTGCCAGCAGTTTATCCCCTCCACTAGCCAAAAACATTCAGTACTTC
CASSLSPPLAKNIQYF
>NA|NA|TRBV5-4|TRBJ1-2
TGTGCCAGCAGCCTGGGCAGGCTAAACTATGGCTACACCTTC
CASSLGRLNYGYTF
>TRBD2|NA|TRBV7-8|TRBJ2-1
TGTGCCAGCAGCTCGACGGGACTAGTTTCGTCGCCTGAGCAGTTCTTC
CASSSTGLVSSPEQFF
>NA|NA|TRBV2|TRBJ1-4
TGTGCCAGCAGTGGTCGAGGCGAAAAACTGTTTTTT
CASSGRGEKLFF
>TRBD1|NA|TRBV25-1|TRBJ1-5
TGTGCCAGCAGTGCCACAGGGGGCGGTCAGCCCCAGCATTTT
CASSATGGGQPQHF
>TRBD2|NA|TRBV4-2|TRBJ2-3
TGTGCCAGCAGCCTCCCCGGGACTAGCGGCACAGATACGCAGTATTTT
CASSLPGTSGTDTQYF
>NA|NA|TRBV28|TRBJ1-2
TGTGCCAGCAGTTTTCACACTACCGCGTATGGCTACACCTTC
CASSFHTTAYGYTF
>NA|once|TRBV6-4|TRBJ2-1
TGTGCCAGCAGTGACGGGACTTCACCCTACAATGAGCAGTTCTTC
CASSDGTSPYNEQFF
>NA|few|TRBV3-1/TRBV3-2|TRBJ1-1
TGTGCCAGCAGCCAAGGGGAGGGAATAGGGGCTTTCTTT
CASSQGEGIGAFF
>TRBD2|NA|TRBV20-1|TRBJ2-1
TGCAGTGCTAGTACGGGCGGGAGGGCCAATGAGCAGTTCTTC
CSASTGGRANEQFF
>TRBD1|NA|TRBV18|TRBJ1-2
TGTGCCAGCTCACCCCTAACAACAGGGGCGACGGACTATGGCTACACCTTC
CASSPLTTGATDYGYTF
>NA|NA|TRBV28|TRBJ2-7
TGTGCCAGCAGTGCCCTGGGGGGGCGGGAGTTAAACGAGCAGTACTTC
CASSALGGRELNEQYF
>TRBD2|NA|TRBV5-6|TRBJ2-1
TGTGCCAGCAGCTACCCCCGGCTTTTAGCGGGAAAGGGCCATGAGCAGTTCTTC
CASSYPRLLAGKGHEQFF